What follows is one TCR beta chain and its context. This sample was included in a study of CD8+ T cells in alopecia areata. The authors extracted RNA and reverse transcribed it into cDNA as the sequencing template. TCRdb keeps only in-frame clones here, not all; method: immunoSEQ multiplex PCR. Here the sample spans over 85,000 clones, 41% being singletons. The TCR was taken from a human donor with alopecia areata. Material for sequencing was CD4+ T cells sorted from blood.

The CDR3, as DNA: TGTGCCAGCAGCGGGGACAGGGGCACTGAAGCTTTCTTT. This sequence encodes CASSGDRGTEAFF. V and J are TRBV11-2 and TRBJ1-1; 10 bases align to TRBD1. This CDR3 is 13 amino acids long. J lost 4 bases, V lost 5 bases, and 1 base had no gene match. Germline V gene data show CDR1 as SGHAT and CDR2 as FQNNGV.